A selection of T cell receptor beta chains follows, all from one sample in a study of blood T cell repertoires in COVID-19. Libraries were prepared by immunoSEQ multiplex PCR; TCRdb keeps only in-frame clonotypes and omits some of them. The sample has tens of thousands of clones, around nine tenths seen once; the top ten hold more than 25%. The sequenced sample was peripheral blood. The receptor set was obtained from a woman in her 70s with active COVID-19. Both conserved end residues are part of each CDR3. Fields, in order: J gene, V gene, CDR3 protein.

TRBJ2-5 | TRBV24-1 | CATSDFTGEMKTQYF
TRBJ2-5 | TRBV6-4 | CASSEEAGAAETQYF
TRBJ2-7 | TRBV7-2 | CASSLDRVQSYEQYF
TRBJ2-3 | TRBV9 | CASSPNGGAGDTQYF
TRBJ2-4 | TRBV3-1/TRBV3-2 | CASSQDQAAVYIQYF
TRBJ2-5 | TRBV3-1/TRBV3-2 | CASSQVRNREETQYF
TRBJ1-2 | TRBV6-5 | CASSYTRQGTAGYTF
TRBJ1-1 | TRBV5-1 | CASSLGQMNTEAFF
TRBJ1-5 | TRBV6-5 | CATTGTVNQPQHF
TRBJ2-3 | TRBV5-1 | CASSFEGTPPDTQYF
TRBJ2-1 | TRBV5-1 | CASSGWTEGYNEQFF
TRBJ2-3 | TRBV14 | CASSQDSTGVWTDTQYF
TRBJ1-5 | TRBV6-6 | CASSRRDRNEPQHF
TRBJ1-2 | TRBV15 | CATSRGTIDGYTF
TRBJ1-6 | TRBV4-3 | CASSHEGASHSPLHF
TRBJ2-3 | TRBV3-1/TRBV3-2 | CASSPPASGVGTQYF
TRBJ2-4 | TRBV6-5 | CAILAGSVAKNIQYF
TRBJ2-1 | TRBV19 | CASSIAGLAAYNEQFF
TRBJ2-3 | TRBV7-2 | CASSPSGGYTDTQYF
TRBJ1-1 | TRBV11-2 | CASSLDWGGTEAFF
TRBJ1-6 | TRBV3-1/TRBV3-2 | CASSHDRGRTPLHF
TRBJ2-2 | TRBV2 | CASRLGLAGSNTGELFF
TRBJ2-5 | TRBV5-6 | CASSRQDRGGIETQYF
TRBJ2-5 | TRBV10-2 | CASSEPDRGGRETQYF
TRBJ1-2 | TRBV3-1/TRBV3-2 | CASSQGGGYGYTF
TRBJ1-2 | TRBV3-1/TRBV3-2 | CASSPGDREDYGYTF
TRBJ1-2 | TRBV3-1/TRBV3-2 | CASSQTPGVRQGYTF
TRBJ1-2 | TRBV28 | CASLRDRGVGYTF